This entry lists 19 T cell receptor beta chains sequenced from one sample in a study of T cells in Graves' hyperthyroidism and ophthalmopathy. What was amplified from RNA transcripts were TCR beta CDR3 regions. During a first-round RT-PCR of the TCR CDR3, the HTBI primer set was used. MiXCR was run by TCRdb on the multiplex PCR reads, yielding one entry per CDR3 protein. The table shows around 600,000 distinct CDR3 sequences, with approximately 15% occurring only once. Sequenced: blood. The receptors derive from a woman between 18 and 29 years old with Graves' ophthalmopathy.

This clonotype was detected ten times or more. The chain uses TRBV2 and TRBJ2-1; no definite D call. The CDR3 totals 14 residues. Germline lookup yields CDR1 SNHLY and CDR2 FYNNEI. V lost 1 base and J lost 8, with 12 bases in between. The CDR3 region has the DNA TGTGCCAGCAGTGAAGTAACAAGCACTCATGAGCAGTTCTTC. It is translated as CASSEVTSTHEQFF.

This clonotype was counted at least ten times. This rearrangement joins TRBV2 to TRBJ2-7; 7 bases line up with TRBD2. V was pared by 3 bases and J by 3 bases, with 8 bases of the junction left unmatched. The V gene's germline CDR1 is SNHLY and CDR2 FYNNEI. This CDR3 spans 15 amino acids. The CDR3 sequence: CASSEGRERYYEQYF. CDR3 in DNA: TGTGCCAGCAGTGAGGGGCGGGAGAGGTACTACGAGCAGTACTTC. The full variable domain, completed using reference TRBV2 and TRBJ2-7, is EPEVTQTPSHQVTQMGQEVILRCVPISNHLYFYWYRQILGQKVEFLVSFYNNEISEKSEIFDDQFSVERPDGSNFTLKIRSTKLEDSAMYFCASSEGRERYYEQYFGPGTRLTVT.

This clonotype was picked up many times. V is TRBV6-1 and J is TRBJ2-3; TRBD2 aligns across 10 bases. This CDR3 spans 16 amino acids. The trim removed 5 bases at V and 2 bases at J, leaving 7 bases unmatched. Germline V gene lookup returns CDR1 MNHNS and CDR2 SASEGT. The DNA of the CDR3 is TGTGCCAGCAGTCCCCCCGGGACTAGCGACACAGATACGCAGTATTTT. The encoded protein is CASSPPGTSDTDTQYF.

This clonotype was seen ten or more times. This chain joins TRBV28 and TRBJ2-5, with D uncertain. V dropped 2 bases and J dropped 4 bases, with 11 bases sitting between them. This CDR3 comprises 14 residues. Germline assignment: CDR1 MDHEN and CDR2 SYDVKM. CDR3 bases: TGTGCCAGCAGTTTAGGAGTTGGCGGAGAGACCCAGTACTTC. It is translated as CASSLGVGGETQYF.

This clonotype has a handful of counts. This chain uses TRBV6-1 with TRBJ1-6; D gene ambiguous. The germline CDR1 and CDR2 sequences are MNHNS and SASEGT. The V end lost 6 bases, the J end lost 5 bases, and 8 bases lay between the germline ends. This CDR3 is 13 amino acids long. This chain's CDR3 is CASRFWNNSPLHF. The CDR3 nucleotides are TGTGCCAGCAGGTTTTGGAATAATTCACCCCTCCACTTT.

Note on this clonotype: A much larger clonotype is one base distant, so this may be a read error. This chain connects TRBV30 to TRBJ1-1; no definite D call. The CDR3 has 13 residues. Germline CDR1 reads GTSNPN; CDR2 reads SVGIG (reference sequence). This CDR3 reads CAWRSRTNIEAFF. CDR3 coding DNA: TGTGCCTGGAGAAGCCGCACGAACATTGAAGCTTTCTTT.

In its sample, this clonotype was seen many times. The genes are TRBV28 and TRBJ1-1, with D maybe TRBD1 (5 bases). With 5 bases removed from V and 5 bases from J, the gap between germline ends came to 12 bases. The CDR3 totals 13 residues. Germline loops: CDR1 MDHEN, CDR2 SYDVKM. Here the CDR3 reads CASSPGLSTEAFF. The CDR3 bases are TGTGCCAGCAGTCCAGGGCTATCAACTGAAGCTTTCTTT. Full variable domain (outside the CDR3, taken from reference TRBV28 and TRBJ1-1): DVKVTQSSRYLVKRTGEKVFLECVQDMDHENMFWYRQDPGLGLRLIYFSYDVKMKEKGDIPEGYSVSREKKERFSLILESASTNQTSMYLCASSPGLSTEAFFGQGTRLTVV.

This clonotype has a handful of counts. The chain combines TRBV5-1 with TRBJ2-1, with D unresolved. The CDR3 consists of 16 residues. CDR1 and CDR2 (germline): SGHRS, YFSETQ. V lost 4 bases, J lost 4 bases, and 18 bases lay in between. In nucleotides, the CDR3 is TGCGCCAGCAGCATGGAACTAAGGTCGTCTTACAATGAGCAGTTCTTC. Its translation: CASSMELRSSYNEQFF.

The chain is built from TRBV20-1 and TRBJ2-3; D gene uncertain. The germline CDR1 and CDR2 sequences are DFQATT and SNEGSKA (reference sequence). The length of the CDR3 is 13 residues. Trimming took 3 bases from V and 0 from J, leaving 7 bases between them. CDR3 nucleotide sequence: TGCAGTGCTAGGACGTTTAGCACAGATACGCAGTATTTT. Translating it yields CSARTFSTDTQYF.

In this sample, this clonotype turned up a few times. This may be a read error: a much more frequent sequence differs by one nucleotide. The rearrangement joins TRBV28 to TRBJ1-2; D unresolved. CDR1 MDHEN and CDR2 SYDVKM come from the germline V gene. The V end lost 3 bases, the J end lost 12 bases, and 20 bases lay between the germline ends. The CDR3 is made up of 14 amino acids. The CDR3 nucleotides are TGTGCCAGCAGTTTGGGCACCACGACCAGAGGCCACACCTTC. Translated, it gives CASSLGTTTRGHTF.

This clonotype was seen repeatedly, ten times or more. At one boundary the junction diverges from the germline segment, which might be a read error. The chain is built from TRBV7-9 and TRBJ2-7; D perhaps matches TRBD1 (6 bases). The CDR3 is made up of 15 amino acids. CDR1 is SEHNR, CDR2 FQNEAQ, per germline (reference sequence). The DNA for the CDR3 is TGTACCAGCAGCGTACAGGGTCCCACCTCCTACGAGCAGTACTTC. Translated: CTSSVQGPTSYEQYF.

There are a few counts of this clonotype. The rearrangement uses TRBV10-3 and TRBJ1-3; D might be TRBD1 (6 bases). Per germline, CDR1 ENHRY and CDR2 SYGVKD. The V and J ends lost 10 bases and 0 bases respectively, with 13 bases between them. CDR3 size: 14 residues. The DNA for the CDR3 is TGTGCCACTTCAGGGGTTCCCTCTGGAAACACCATATATTTT. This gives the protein CATSGVPSGNTIYF.

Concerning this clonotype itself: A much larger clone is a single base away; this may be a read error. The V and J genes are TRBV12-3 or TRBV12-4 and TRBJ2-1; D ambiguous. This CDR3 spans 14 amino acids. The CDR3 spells CTSSRPLRSNEQFF. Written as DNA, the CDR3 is TGTACCAGCAGCCGACCCCTACGATCAAATGAGCAGTTCTTC.

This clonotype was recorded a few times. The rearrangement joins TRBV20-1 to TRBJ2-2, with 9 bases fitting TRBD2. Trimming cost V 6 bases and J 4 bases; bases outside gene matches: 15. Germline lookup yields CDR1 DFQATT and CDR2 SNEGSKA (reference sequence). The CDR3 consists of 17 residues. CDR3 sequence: CSAQEGSGSPSTGELFF. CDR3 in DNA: TGCAGTGCCCAGGAGGGTAGCGGGAGCCCTTCCACCGGGGAGCTGTTTTTT.

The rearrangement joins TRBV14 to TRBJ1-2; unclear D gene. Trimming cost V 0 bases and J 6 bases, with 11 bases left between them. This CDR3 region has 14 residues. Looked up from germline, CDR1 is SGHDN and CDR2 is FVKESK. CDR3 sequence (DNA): TGTGCCAGCAGCCAAGATCCTGGCAGGCATGGCTACACCTTC. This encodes CASSQDPGRHGYTF. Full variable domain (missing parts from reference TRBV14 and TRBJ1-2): EAGVTQFPSHSVIEKGQTVTLRCDPISGHDNLYWYRRVMGKEIKFLLHFVKESKQDESGMPNNRFLAERTGGTYSTLKVQPAELEDSGVYFCASSQDPGRHGYTFGSGTRLTVV.

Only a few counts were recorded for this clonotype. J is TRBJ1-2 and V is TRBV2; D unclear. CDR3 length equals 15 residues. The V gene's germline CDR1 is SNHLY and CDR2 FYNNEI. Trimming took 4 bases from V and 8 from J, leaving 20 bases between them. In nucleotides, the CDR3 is TGTGCCAGCAGTGCCCTGCGCGTGGAGGGAGGAGGCTACACCTTC. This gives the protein CASSALRVEGGGYTF. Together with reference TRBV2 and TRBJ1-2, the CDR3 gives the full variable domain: EPEVTQTPSHQVTQMGQEVILRCVPISNHLYFYWYRQILGQKVEFLVSFYNNEISEKSEIFDDQFSVERPDGSNFTLKIRSTKLEDSAMYFCASSALRVEGGGYTFGSGTRLTVV.

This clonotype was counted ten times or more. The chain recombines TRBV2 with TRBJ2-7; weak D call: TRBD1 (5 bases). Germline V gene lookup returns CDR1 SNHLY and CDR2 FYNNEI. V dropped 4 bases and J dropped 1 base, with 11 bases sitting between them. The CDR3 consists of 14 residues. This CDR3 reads CASSGTRDSYEQYF. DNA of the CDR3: TGTGCCAGCAGTGGGACACGCGATTCCTACGAGCAGTACTTC.

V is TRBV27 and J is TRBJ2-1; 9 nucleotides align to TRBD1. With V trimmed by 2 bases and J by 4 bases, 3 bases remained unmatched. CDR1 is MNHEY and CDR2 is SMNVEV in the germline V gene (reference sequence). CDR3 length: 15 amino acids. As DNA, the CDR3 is TGTGCCAGCAGTTTAGGACAGGGGTTTTACAATGAGCAGTTCTTC. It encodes CASSLGQGFYNEQFF.

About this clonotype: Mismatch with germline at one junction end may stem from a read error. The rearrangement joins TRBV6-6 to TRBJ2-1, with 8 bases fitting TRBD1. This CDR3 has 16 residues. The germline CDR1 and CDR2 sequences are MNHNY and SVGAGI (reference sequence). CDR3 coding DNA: TGTGCCAGCAGTTACTCCGGGACAGGAGATTACAATGAGCAGTCCTTC. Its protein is CASSYSGTGDYNEQSF.